A selection of T cell receptor beta chains follows, all from one sample in a study of T cells in Graves' hyperthyroidism and ophthalmopathy. TCRdb analysed the multiplex PCR reads with MiXCR anew, one entry per CDR3 protein. The sample shows about 360,000 distinct CDR3 sequences, around 25% of them seen only once. The sequencing input was blood. These receptors originate from a man aged 45-60 years with Graves' hyperthyroidism. Each CDR3 is given with its conserved first and last residue. The D gene is left open where the match is weak. Where a row states a size, it is once, few, many or the class of an expanded clone; other rows omit it.

v_gene: TRBV20-1
abundance: few
d_gene: .
j_gene: TRBJ2-5
CDR3aa: CSARVRSRLLETQYF
CDR3nt: TGCAGTGCTAGAGTGAGGAGCAGGCTATTAGAGACCCAGTACTTC

v_gene: TRBV20-1
abundance: many
d_gene: TRBD2
j_gene: TRBJ2-5
CDR3aa: CSAAPPGLAGGITETQYF
CDR3nt: TGCAGTGCTGCACCTCCGGGACTAGCGGGAGGGATCACAGAGACCCAGTACTTC

v_gene: TRBV10-2
abundance: .
d_gene: TRBD2
j_gene: TRBJ2-7
CDR3aa: CASSGTSGRGEQYF
CDR3nt: TGCGCCAGCAGTGGGACTAGCGGGAGGGGTGAGCAGTACTTC

v_gene: TRBV3-1
abundance: few
d_gene: TRBD1
j_gene: TRBJ2-1
CDR3aa: CASSQGRTGTEQFF
CDR3nt: TGTGCCAGCAGCCAAGGCCGGACAGGGACCGAGCAGTTCTTC

v_gene: TRBV20-1
abundance: .
d_gene: .
j_gene: TRBJ1-2
CDR3aa: CSARLPTTGSNYGYTF
CDR3nt: TGCAGTGCTAGGCTCCCGACCACGGGGTCTAACTATGGCTACACCTTC

v_gene: TRBV29-1
abundance: few
d_gene: .
j_gene: TRBJ2-5
CDR3aa: CSVIIGETQYF
CDR3nt: TGCAGCGTTATCATCGGGGAGACCCAGTACTTC

v_gene: TRBV20-1
abundance: few
d_gene: TRBD1
j_gene: TRBJ1-5
CDR3aa: CSAVPGGNQPQHF
CDR3nt: TGCAGTGCTGTCCCAGGGGGGAATCAGCCCCAGCATTTT

v_gene: TRBV10-3
abundance: many
d_gene: .
j_gene: TRBJ2-5
CDR3aa: CAISESKTQYF
CDR3nt: TGTGCCATCAGTGAGTCGAAGACCCAGTACTTC

v_gene: TRBV2
abundance: .
d_gene: TRBD2
j_gene: TRBJ2-3
CDR3aa: CASSEGGGDTQYF
CDR3nt: TGTGCCAGCAGTGAAGGCGGGGGGGATACGCAGTATTTT

v_gene: TRBV7-9
abundance: .
d_gene: .
j_gene: TRBJ1-4
CDR3aa: CASSVPTGVYEKLFF
CDR3nt: TGTGCCAGCAGCGTACCGACTGGAGTTTATGAAAAACTGTTTTTT

v_gene: TRBV10-3
abundance: .
d_gene: .
j_gene: TRBJ2-7
CDR3aa: CAISSSPAGAYTYEQYF
CDR3nt: TGTGCCATCTCCTCCTCACCGGCGGGGGCCTATACGTACGAGCAGTACTTC

v_gene: TRBV28
abundance: few
d_gene: TRBD2
j_gene: TRBJ2-1
CDR3aa: CASSSFTTSGLAEQFF
CDR3nt: TGTGCCAGCAGTTCCTTCACTACTAGCGGCCTTGCTGAGCAGTTCTTC

v_gene: TRBV9
abundance: few
d_gene: TRBD2
j_gene: TRBJ2-7
CDR3aa: CASSVEPSGRYEQYF
CDR3nt: TGTGCCAGCAGCGTAGAACCTAGCGGGAGATACGAGCAGTACTTC

v_gene: TRBV24-1
abundance: few
d_gene: .
j_gene: TRBJ2-5
CDR3aa: CATSVSGETQYF
CDR3nt: TGTGCCACCAGTGTGAGCGGAGAGACCCAGTACTTC

v_gene: TRBV12-3/TRBV12-4
abundance: .
d_gene: TRBD1
j_gene: TRBJ1-1
CDR3aa: CASSFDDRVVEAFF
CDR3nt: TGTGCCAGCAGTTTTGATGACAGGGTTGTTGAAGCTTTCTTT

v_gene: TRBV27
abundance: .
d_gene: .
j_gene: TRBJ2-7
CDR3aa: CVSSLVWQTSSYEQYF
CDR3nt: TGTGTCAGCAGTTTAGTATGGCAGACGAGCTCCTACGAGCAGTACTTC

v_gene: TRBV12-3/TRBV12-4
abundance: few
d_gene: .
j_gene: TRBJ2-2
CDR3aa: CASSLFPRGGTGELFF
CDR3nt: TGTGCCAGCAGTTTATTCCCCAGGGGAGGCACCGGGGAGCTGTTTTTT

v_gene: TRBV7-3
abundance: many
d_gene: TRBD1
j_gene: TRBJ1-1
CDR3aa: CASSLRGPGQGNTEAFF
CDR3nt: TGTGCCAGCAGCTTAAGAGGGCCGGGACAGGGGAACACTGAAGCTTTCTTT

v_gene: TRBV12-3/TRBV12-4
abundance: .
d_gene: .
j_gene: TRBJ2-1
CDR3aa: CASTRSLTRSTNEQFF
CDR3nt: TGTGCCAGCACGAGATCCCTGACACGTTCGACGAATGAGCAGTTCTTC

v_gene: TRBV9
abundance: .
d_gene: .
j_gene: TRBJ1-1
CDR3aa: CASSSRPNTEAFF
CDR3nt: TGTGCCAGCAGCTCCCGGCCTAACACTGAAGCTTTCTTT

v_gene: TRBV7-9
abundance: few
d_gene: TRBD1
j_gene: TRBJ1-2
CDR3aa: CASSFGTGGFGYTF
CDR3nt: TGTGCCAGCAGCTTCGGGACAGGGGGATTTGGCTACACCTTC

v_gene: TRBV4-1
abundance: .
d_gene: TRBD2
j_gene: TRBJ2-1
CDR3aa: CASSQVAGSGIKNEQFF
CDR3nt: TGCGCCAGCAGCCAAGTCGCAGGTAGCGGGATTAAAAATGAGCAGTTCTTC

v_gene: TRBV5-5
abundance: few
d_gene: .
j_gene: TRBJ2-6
CDR3aa: CASSMGPITDSGANVLTF
CDR3nt: TGTGCCAGCAGCATGGGACCGATCACGGACTCTGGGGCCAACGTCCTGACTTTC

v_gene: TRBV19
abundance: many
d_gene: TRBD2
j_gene: TRBJ2-1
CDR3aa: CASSHHGTSGPGNEQFF
CDR3nt: TGTGCCAGTAGTCATCATGGGACTAGCGGCCCCGGTAATGAGCAGTTCTTC

v_gene: TRBV20-1
abundance: .
d_gene: TRBD2
j_gene: TRBJ2-1
CDR3aa: CSAKSSPSGSSEQFF
CDR3nt: TGCAGTGCTAAATCATCTCCTAGCGGGAGTTCCGAGCAGTTCTTC

v_gene: TRBV7-2
abundance: many
d_gene: .
j_gene: TRBJ2-5
CDR3aa: CASISPLDRVQETQYF
CDR3nt: TGTGCCAGCATCTCCCCCTTGGACCGAGTTCAAGAGACCCAGTACTTC

v_gene: TRBV10-3
abundance: many
d_gene: TRBD1
j_gene: TRBJ1-2
CDR3aa: CAISGVDRARGYTF
CDR3nt: TGTGCCATCAGCGGAGTCGACAGGGCGAGGGGCTACACCTTC

v_gene: TRBV11-2
abundance: .
d_gene: TRBD1
j_gene: TRBJ1-2
CDR3aa: CASSPTGTGPYGYTF
CDR3nt: TGTGCCAGCAGCCCTACCGGGACAGGCCCTTATGGCTACACCTTC

v_gene: TRBV7-3
abundance: .
d_gene: TRBD2
j_gene: TRBJ2-1
CDR3aa: CASSLKLAGAGEQFF
CDR3nt: TGTGCCAGCAGCTTAAAACTAGCGGGAGCGGGTGAGCAGTTCTTC

v_gene: TRBV5-1
abundance: few
d_gene: .
j_gene: TRBJ1-2
CDR3aa: CASSPRGGLNNYDYTF
CDR3nt: TGCGCCAGCAGCCCCCGGGGGGGGCTAAATAACTATGACTACACCTTC

v_gene: TRBV15
abundance: few
d_gene: .
j_gene: TRBJ2-7
CDR3aa: CATSREGNSYEQYF
CDR3nt: TGTGCCACCAGCAGAGAGGGCAACTCCTACGAGCAGTACTTC

v_gene: TRBV28
abundance: many
d_gene: TRBD2
j_gene: TRBJ2-1
CDR3aa: CASSLGTSGSVQFF
CDR3nt: TGTGCCAGCAGTTTGGGGACTAGCGGGAGTGTGCAGTTCTTC

v_gene: TRBV28
abundance: many
d_gene: TRBD2
j_gene: TRBJ2-3
CDR3aa: CASSLPSGRTSWRTDTQYF
CDR3nt: TGTGCCAGCAGTTTACCTAGCGGGAGGACCTCTTGGCGCACAGATACGCAGTATTTT

v_gene: TRBV2
abundance: few
d_gene: .
j_gene: TRBJ2-7
CDR3aa: CASSEGADYSYEQYF
CDR3nt: TGTGCCAGCAGTGAAGGGGCTGATTACTCCTACGAGCAGTACTTC

v_gene: TRBV20-1
abundance: few
d_gene: TRBD2
j_gene: TRBJ2-3
CDR3aa: CSAKTSGINTQYF
CDR3nt: TGCAGTGCTAAGACTAGCGGGATAAATACGCAGTATTTT

v_gene: TRBV18
abundance: .
d_gene: TRBD2
j_gene: TRBJ2-1
CDR3aa: CASSPGRLAGMNEQFF
CDR3nt: TGTGCCAGCTCACCAGGTCGTCTAGCGGGGATGAATGAGCAGTTCTTC

v_gene: TRBV27
abundance: many
d_gene: .
j_gene: TRBJ1-1
CDR3aa: CASSITGPNTEAFF
CDR3nt: TGTGCCAGCAGTATCACAGGGCCGAACACTGAAGCTTTCTTT

v_gene: TRBV20-1
abundance: .
d_gene: .
j_gene: TRBJ2-3
CDR3aa: CSARVTGTDTQYF
CDR3nt: TGCAGTGCTAGGGTGACAGGCACAGATACGCAGTATTTT

v_gene: TRBV19
abundance: .
d_gene: TRBD1
j_gene: TRBJ2-2
CDR3aa: CASSTRDSFTGELFF
CDR3nt: TGTGCCAGTAGTACACGGGACAGTTTCACCGGGGAGCTGTTTTTT

v_gene: TRBV27
abundance: .
d_gene: .
j_gene: TRBJ2-3
CDR3aa: CASSPSGALSTDTQYF
CDR3nt: TGTGCCAGCAGCCCGTCAGGGGCCCTTAGCACAGATACGCAGTATTTT

v_gene: TRBV5-5
abundance: few
d_gene: TRBD2
j_gene: TRBJ2-1
CDR3aa: CASSLDRGRGPNEQFF
CDR3nt: TGTGCCAGCAGCTTGGATCGCGGGAGAGGCCCCAATGAGCAGTTCTTC

v_gene: TRBV5-1
abundance: .
d_gene: TRBD2
j_gene: TRBJ2-7
CDR3aa: CASSFMGARSGSSPYEQYF
CDR3nt: TGCGCCAGCAGCTTTATGGGGGCGCGAAGCGGGAGTAGTCCCTACGAGCAGTACTTC

v_gene: TRBV7-9
abundance: .
d_gene: .
j_gene: TRBJ2-3
CDR3aa: CASSFQGKGTQYF
CDR3nt: TGTGCCAGCAGCTTCCAGGGGAAGGGGACGCAGTATTTT

v_gene: TRBV6-1
abundance: few
d_gene: .
j_gene: TRBJ2-1
CDR3aa: CASSEEEGIPYNEQFF
CDR3nt: TGTGCCAGCAGTGAAGAGGAGGGAATCCCCTACAATGAGCAGTTCTTC

v_gene: TRBV10-1
abundance: many
d_gene: TRBD2
j_gene: TRBJ2-1
CDR3aa: CASREAGISYNEQFF
CDR3nt: TGCGCCAGCAGAGAAGCGGGAATCTCCTACAATGAGCAGTTCTTC

v_gene: TRBV6-4
abundance: .
d_gene: TRBD1
j_gene: TRBJ2-1
CDR3aa: CASSDVAKQGKVYNEQFF
CDR3nt: TGTGCCAGCAGTGATGTCGCGAAACAGGGGAAGGTTTACAATGAGCAGTTCTTC

v_gene: TRBV10-3
abundance: few
d_gene: TRBD1
j_gene: TRBJ2-3
CDR3aa: CAIGQGTDTQYF
CDR3nt: TGTGCCATCGGACAGGGCACAGATACGCAGTATTTT

v_gene: TRBV6-1
abundance: many
d_gene: .
j_gene: TRBJ2-5
CDR3aa: CAGKGQQETQYF
CDR3nt: TGTGCCGGTAAAGGACAGCAAGAGACCCAGTACTTC

v_gene: TRBV6-1
abundance: many
d_gene: .
j_gene: TRBJ2-7
CDR3aa: CASSEGYEQYF
CDR3nt: TGCGCCAGCAGTGAGGGGTACGAGCAGTACTTC

v_gene: TRBV20-1
abundance: few
d_gene: TRBD1
j_gene: TRBJ2-3
CDR3aa: CSAREWGTGTDTQYF
CDR3nt: TGCAGTGCTAGAGAGTGGGGGACAGGCACAGATACGCAGTATTTT

v_gene: TRBV5-1
abundance: .
d_gene: TRBD1
j_gene: TRBJ1-1
CDR3aa: CASSRTGEEGEAFF
CDR3nt: TGCGCCAGCAGCCGGACAGGGGAGGAGGGTGAAGCTTTCTTT

v_gene: TRBV2
abundance: many
d_gene: .
j_gene: TRBJ1-5
CDR3aa: CASSDRDGSNQPQHF
CDR3nt: TGTGCCAGCAGTGACCGGGACGGTAGCAATCAGCCCCAGCATTTT

v_gene: TRBV24-1
abundance: few
d_gene: TRBD1
j_gene: TRBJ2-1
CDR3aa: CATSDAGTGGLRHNEQFF
CDR3nt: TGTGCCACCAGTGATGCCGGGACAGGGGGCTTGCGACACAATGAGCAGTTCTTC

v_gene: TRBV7-9
abundance: few
d_gene: TRBD1
j_gene: TRBJ2-1
CDR3aa: CASSSTWGTVDSYNEQFF
CDR3nt: TGTGCCAGCAGCTCCACATGGGGGACAGTGGACTCCTACAATGAGCAGTTCTTC